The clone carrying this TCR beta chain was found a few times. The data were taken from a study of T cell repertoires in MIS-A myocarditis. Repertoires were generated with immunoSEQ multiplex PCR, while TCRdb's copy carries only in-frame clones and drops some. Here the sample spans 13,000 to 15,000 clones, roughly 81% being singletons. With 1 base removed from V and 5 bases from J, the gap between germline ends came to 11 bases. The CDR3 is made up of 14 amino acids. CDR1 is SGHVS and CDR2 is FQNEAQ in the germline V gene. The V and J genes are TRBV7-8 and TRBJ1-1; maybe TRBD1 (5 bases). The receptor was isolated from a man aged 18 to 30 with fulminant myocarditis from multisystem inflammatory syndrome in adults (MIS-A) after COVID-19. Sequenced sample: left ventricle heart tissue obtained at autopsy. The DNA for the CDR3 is TGTGCCAGCAGCTTAGTTTCCAGGGAGACTGAAGCTTTCTTT. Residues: CASSLVSRETEAFF.